One and the same sample provided the 21 T cell receptor beta chains below, sequenced in a study of blood T cells in healthy people across ages. A second PCR, run for roughly 7 to 11 cycles, used a sample-barcoded 5' primer plus a J-beta primer mix. TCRdb analysed the 5' RACE reads with MiXCR anew, one entry per CDR3 protein. The data hold more than 1,400,000 distinct CDR3 sequences, with 40% to 50% observed a single time. The source material was blood. These receptors came from a woman aged 18-29 years in good health.

This rearrangement joins TRBV20-1 to TRBJ2-2, with 7 nucleotides matching TRBD2. Germline V gene lookup returns CDR1 DFQATT and CDR2 SNEGSKA (reference sequence). Germline trimming cut 3 bases from V and 1 base from J; bases unmatched to any gene: 8. There are 16 residues in the CDR3. CDR3 protein: CSARHTERENTGELFF. The CDR3 DNA sequence: TGCAGTGCTAGGCACACGGAGCGGGAGAACACCGGGGAGCTGTTTTTT.

There are a few counts of this clonotype. The V call is TRBV12-3 or TRBV12-4, the J call TRBJ1-1; D may be TRBD1 (6 bases). CDR3 length: 14 amino acids. V was trimmed by 5 bases and J by 4 bases, leaving 14 bases between them. As DNA, the CDR3 is TGTGCCAGCAGTCAAGAAAGAGGGGGCACTGAAGCTTTCTTT. It translates to CASSQERGGTEAFF.

This clonotype was seen a handful of times. The chain recombines TRBV9 with TRBJ1-1; TRBD1 matches at 9 bases. V lost 4 bases and J lost 8; bases outside the gene matches: 9. The CDR3 covers 14 residues. Germline-derived CDR1 and CDR2 are SGDLS and YYNGEE. The CDR3 bases are TGTGCCAGCAGCCCGACGGACAGGGGAATGGAAGCTTTCTTT. It is translated as CASSPTDRGMEAFF. The whole variable domain, filled in from reference TRBV9 and TRBJ1-1, reads DSGVTQTPKHLITATGQRVTLRCSPRSGDLSVYWYQQSLDQGLQFLIQYYNGEERAKGNILERFSAQQFPDLHSELNLSSLELGDSALYFCASSPTDRGMEAFFGQGTRLTVV.

This sequence joins TRBV7-3 and TRBJ1-1; 7 nucleotides match TRBD1. V shed 7 bases and J 1 base; nucleotides not matched to a gene: 3. The CDR3 sequence is 13 residues long. The germline gives CDR1 SGHTA, CDR2 FQGTGA. The CDR3 here is CASTYRGNTEAFF. The CDR3 nucleotides read TGTGCCAGCACCTACAGGGGGAACACTGAAGCTTTCTTT.

The chain is built from TRBV6-6 and TRBJ2-3; D is uncertain. The CDR3 consists of 14 residues. Germline CDR1 is MNHNY and CDR2 is SVGAGI (reference sequence). Trimming took off 6 bases at V and 5 bases at J, with 15 bases between the two ends. The CDR3 sequence is CASRKALRGDTQYF. The DNA of the CDR3 is TGTGCCAGCAGAAAGGCTCTCAGAGGAGATACGCAGTATTTT.

The sample holds a few counts of this clonotype. The V gene is TRBV6-5, the J gene TRBJ2-1; D is ambiguous. V lost 6 bases and J lost 8, with 11 bases in between. The CDR3 runs to 12 residues. Germline V gene lookup returns CDR1 MNHEY and CDR2 SVGAGI. CDR3 loop: CASRASSDEQFF. CDR3 DNA sequence: TGTGCCAGCAGAGCCTCCTCTGATGAGCAGTTCTTC.

A few counts support this clonotype. This sequence joins TRBV20-1 and TRBJ1-1; a possible D gene is TRBD1 (5 bases). This CDR3 contains 12 residues. V was trimmed by 3 bases and J by 5 bases, leaving 10 bases between them. The germline CDR1 and CDR2 sequences are DFQATT and SNEGSKA (reference sequence). CDR3 DNA: TGCAGTGCTAGCGAGGGGTCGACTGAAGCTTTCTTT. This translates into CSASEGSTEAFF.

The CDR3 DNA sequence: TGTGCCAGCAGAGAAAGCCTAGGTGAGGCGCAGTATTTT. It yields the protein CASRESLGEAQYF. The rearrangement links TRBV6-6 to TRBJ2-3; D gene ambiguous. The CDR3 extends over 13 amino acids. Trimming removed 6 bases from V and 10 bases from J, with 17 bases in between. Germline V gene lookup returns CDR1 MNHNY and CDR2 SVGAGI (reference sequence).

This clonotype was seen more than once but under ten times. The chain joins TRBV20-1 to TRBJ2-3, with 8 bases aligning to TRBD2. The CDR3 covers 14 residues. Germline trimming cut 5 bases from V and 3 bases from J; bases unmatched to any gene: 7. Germline V CDR1 and CDR2: DFQATT, SNEGSKA (reference sequence). This chain's CDR3 is CSAPSGSRTDTQYF. The CDR3 nucleotides read TGCAGTGCTCCCAGCGGGAGTAGGACAGATACGCAGTATTTT.

V is TRBV6-7 and J is TRBJ2-1; D not resolved. TRBV6-7 is placed among ORFs of uncertain function. This CDR3 is 17 amino acids long. The ends were cut back, 0 bases at V and 0 bases at J, with 12 bases in the middle. CDR3 bases: TGTGCCAGCAGTTACTCACAGCCTCCCTCCTCCTACAATGAGCAGTTCTTC. Translating gives CASSYSQPPSSYNEQFF.

The chain uses TRBV20-1 and TRBJ2-3; the D gene is possibly TRBD2 (5 bases). The CDR3 is made up of 14 amino acids. The germline V gene has CDR1 DFQATT and CDR2 SNEGSKA (reference sequence). Trimming removed 1 base from V and 0 bases from J, with 8 bases in between. The CDR3 reads CSARGRGSTDTQYF. The CDR3, as DNA: TGCAGTGCTAGAGGTCGGGGAAGCACAGATACGCAGTATTTT.

The chain couples TRBV5-1 to TRBJ2-7; 8 bases line up with TRBD2. Germline V gene lookup returns CDR1 SGHRS and CDR2 YFSETQ. This CDR3 is 14 amino acids long. J gave up 5 bases and V 5 bases, and 9 bases lay outside the gene matches. CDR3 sequence: CASRGQAGVDEQYF. The CDR3 DNA follows: TGCGCCAGCAGGGGCCAAGCGGGAGTCGACGAGCAGTACTTC. Complete variable domain (other parts from reference TRBV5-1 and TRBJ2-7): KAGVTQTPRYLIKTRGQQVTLSCSPISGHRSVSWYQQTPGQGLQFLFEYFSETQRNKGNFPGRFSGRQFSNSRSEMNVSTLELGDSALYLCASRGQAGVDEQYFGPGTRLTVT.

The chain employs TRBV7-2 and TRBJ1-5; tentative D call: TRBD1 (5 bases). Per germline, CDR1 SGHTA and CDR2 FQGNSA. V was clipped by 5 bases and J by 9 bases, with 14 bases between them. The CDR3 has 13 amino acids. As DNA, the CDR3 is TGTGCCAGCAGCCTCCAAGGGGCTGGGCCCCAGCATTTT. It yields the protein CASSLQGAGPQHF.

The rearrangement joins TRBV12-5 to TRBJ2-1; 13 bases fit TRBD2. The trim removed 6 bases at V and 14 bases at J, leaving 13 bases unmatched. Germline CDR1 is LGHNT and CDR2 is FRNRAP. This CDR3 contains 15 residues. CDR3 nucleotide sequence: TGTGCTAGTGGGACCGGGACTAGCGGGGTTGGGGGAAAGTTCTTC. This sequence encodes CASGTGTSGVGGKFF.

This clonotype was counted only a few times. At one of its ends the junction is not consistent with the germline gene, which may arise from a read error. CDR3 in DNA: TGCGCCAGCACCCAAAACTTCAGGGGAAGCTACGAGCAGTACTTC. This gives the protein CASTQNFRGSYEQYF. The chain couples TRBV4-1 to TRBJ2-7; TRBD1 is a possible D gene (6 bases). This CDR3 region has 15 residues. Germline CDR1 is MGHRA and CDR2 is YSYEKL.

The CDR3 region has the DNA TGTGCCAGCAGTTTCCGGGACAGGATGTACTCTGGGGCCAACGTCCTGACTTTC. It specifies CASSFRDRMYSGANVLTF. The chain recombines TRBV27 with TRBJ2-6; TRBD1 aligns across 8 bases. This CDR3 contains 18 residues. With 3 bases clipped from V and 0 bases from J, the junction kept 7 bases outside the gene matches. Germline CDR1 MNHEY, CDR2 SMNVEV (reference sequence).

The chain employs TRBV6-2 or TRBV6-3 and TRBJ2-1; 7 nucleotides agree with TRBD2. CDR1 and CDR2 from the germline V gene are MNHEY and SVGEGT. V trimming: 5 bases; J trimming: 5 bases; junction bases outside the gene matches: 18. The CDR3 sequence is 18 residues long. The CDR3 DNA reads as TGTGCCAGCAGTCCCGCTCAGAGACTAGTGGGAGGGGACAATGAGCAGTTCTTC. Its translation: CASSPAQRLVGGDNEQFF.

This chain links TRBV4-1 with TRBJ1-2; D unresolved. The CDR3 consists of 16 residues. CDR1 and CDR2 (germline): MGHRA, YSYEKL. Trimming cost V 0 bases and J 8 bases, with 19 bases left between them. The CDR3 region is CASSQDLFMRESGYTF. The DNA of the CDR3 is TGCGCCAGCAGCCAAGATTTATTTATGAGGGAGAGCGGCTACACCTTC.

The rearrangement links TRBV7-9 to TRBJ1-2, with D maybe TRBD1 (6 bases). CDR1 SEHNR and CDR2 FQNEAQ come from the germline V gene (reference sequence). V lost 4 bases and J lost 4, with 13 bases in between. The CDR3 loop spans 14 amino acids. The CDR3 DNA reads as TGTGCCAGCAGCTCATCAGGGGTGGGCTATGGCTACACCTTC. It encodes CASSSSGVGYGYTF.

The chain has TRBV10-3 and TRBJ2-7, with TRBD1 matching 7 bases. The CDR3 contains 16 residues. The J segment lost 5 bases and the V segment lost 6 bases, leaving 16 bases of the junction unmatched. Germline V lookup: CDR1 ENHRY, CDR2 SYGVKD. CDR3 coding DNA: TGTGCCATCAGCCCCGAACACGGACAGGTGAGCCACGAGCAGTACTTC. This sequence encodes CAISPEHGQVSHEQYF.

The J gene is TRBJ1-2, the V gene TRBV7-2, with no clear D. The V gene lost 7 bases and the J gene lost 4 bases, with 13 bases spanning the gap. The CDR3 contains 13 residues. From germline, CDR1 is SGHTA and CDR2 FQGNSA. The CDR3 DNA follows: TGTGCCAGCACCCCCCAGTACAGCTATGGCTACACCTTC. Translating it yields CASTPQYSYGYTF.